The clone carrying this TCR beta chain has at least ten counts. Each CDR3 protein gets one entry after TCRdb re-called the 5' RACE reads with MiXCR. The table shows approximately 22,000 distinct CDR3 sequences, with about 5.8% occurring only once. The time point was: sample taken at primary tumor resection. Whole RNA, isolated from tumor, nontumor lung or frozen PBMC, was sequenced without prior sorting. CDR1 is SNHLY and CDR2 is FYNNEI in the germline V gene. Trimming cost V 5 bases and J 0 bases, with 8 bases left between them. The CDR3 sequence is 13 residues long. This sample stems from a study of spatial heterogeneity in lung cancer. At the level of the study: An average of more than ten raw reads was observed per unique TCR and UMI combination.

The specimen was PBMCs, collected at surgery. This chain connects TRBV2 to TRBJ2-7, with D possibly matching TRBD2 (6 bases). This receptor was taken from a male donor with early-stage non-small cell lung cancer. Here the CDR3 DNA reads TGTGCCAGCAGTTGGGACTTCTCCTACGAGCAGTACTTC. Translation: CASSWDFSYEQYF.